Described below is a single T cell receptor (beta chain) sequence and its context. The junction differs from germline at one of its ends, possibly a read error. These data come from a study of early T cells in non-severe SARS-CoV-2 infection. TCRdb reprocessed the 5' RACE reads via MiXCR and lists one record per CDR3 protein. The table includes about 48,000 distinct CDR3 sequences, 6.5% to 9.5% detected once. This CDR3 has 17 residues. CDR1 and CDR2 from the germline V gene are MNHEY and SMNVEV (reference sequence). This TCR was sampled from an adult who was a healthcare worker with PCR-confirmed SARS-CoV-2 infection or an uninfected control (not recorded which). This sequence joins TRBV27 and TRBJ2-2, with 9 positions matching TRBD1. The sequenced sample was whole blood. As DNA, the CDR3 is TGTGCCAACAGTTCACGTAGTGGACAGGGGTCGAGCGGGGAGCTGTTTTTT. The encoded protein is CANSSRSGQGSSGELFF.